This TCR beta chain emerged from a study of shared clonotypes between healthy human individuals. A remark on this clone: Its specificity is unknown.

Clones were sequenced by immunoSEQ multiplex PCR, and TCRdb holds only the in-frame ones, with some missing. This sample has under 1,100,000 clones, with around 76% found just once. Broader study findings: Approximately 5.1% was the fraction of naive CD4 clonotypes found shared across several donors. Relative to clonotypes present in all four donors, those not shared had lower generation probabilities.

The TCR was taken from a man between 18 and 29 years old in good health. The sample taken for sequencing was memory CD4+ T cells sorted from blood. Subset defined: CD45RA-negative fraction.

The CDR3 nucleotides read TGTGCCAGCAGCCGTACAGCTTTGGAGACCCAGTACTTC. Translated, it gives CASSRTALETQYF. This chain joins TRBV11-3 and TRBJ2-5; D gene ambiguous. CDR3 length: 13 amino acids. CDR1 and CDR2 from the germline V gene are SGHNT and YENEEA. Trimming took off 5 bases at V and 5 bases at J, with 12 bases between the two ends.